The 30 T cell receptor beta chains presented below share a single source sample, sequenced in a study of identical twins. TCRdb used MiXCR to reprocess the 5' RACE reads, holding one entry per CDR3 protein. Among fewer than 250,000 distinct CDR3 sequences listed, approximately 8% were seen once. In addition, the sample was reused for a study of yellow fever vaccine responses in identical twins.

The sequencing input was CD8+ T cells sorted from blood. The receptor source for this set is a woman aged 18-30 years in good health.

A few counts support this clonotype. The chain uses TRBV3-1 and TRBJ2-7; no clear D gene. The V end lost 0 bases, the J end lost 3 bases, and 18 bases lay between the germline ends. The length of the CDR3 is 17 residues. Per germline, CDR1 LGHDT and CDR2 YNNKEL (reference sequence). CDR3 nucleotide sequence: TGTGCCAGCAGCCAAGATTCGTTGGGCAGGCCTCACTACGAGCAGTACTTC. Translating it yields CASSQDSLGRPHYEQYF.

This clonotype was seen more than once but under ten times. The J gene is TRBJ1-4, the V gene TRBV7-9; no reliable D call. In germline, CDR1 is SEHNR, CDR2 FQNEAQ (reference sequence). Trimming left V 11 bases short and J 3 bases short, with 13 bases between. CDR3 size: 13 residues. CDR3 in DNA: TGTGCCTCCGCGGGCAGCCCTAATGAAAAACTGTTTTTT. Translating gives CASAGSPNEKLFF.

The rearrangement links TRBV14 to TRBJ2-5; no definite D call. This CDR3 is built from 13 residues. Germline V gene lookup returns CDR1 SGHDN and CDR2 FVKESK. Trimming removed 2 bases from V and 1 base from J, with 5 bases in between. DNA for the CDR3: TGTGCCAGCAGCCAATGGGGCCAAGAGACCCAGTACTTC. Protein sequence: CASSQWGQETQYF.

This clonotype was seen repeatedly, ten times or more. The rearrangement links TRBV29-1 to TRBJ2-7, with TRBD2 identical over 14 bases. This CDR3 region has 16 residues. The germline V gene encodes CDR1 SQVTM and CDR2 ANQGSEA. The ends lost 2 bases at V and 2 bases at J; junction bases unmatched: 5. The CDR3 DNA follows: TGCAGCGTTGAACAGGGACTAGCGGGAGCCCCCTACGAGCAGTACTTC. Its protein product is CSVEQGLAGAPYEQYF.

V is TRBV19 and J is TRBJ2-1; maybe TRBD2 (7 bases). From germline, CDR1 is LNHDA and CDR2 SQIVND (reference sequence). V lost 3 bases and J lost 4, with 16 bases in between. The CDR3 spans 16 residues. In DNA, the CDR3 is TGTGCCAGTAGTATGGGGGCGGGAGCAGCTTACAATGAGCAGTTCTTC. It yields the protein CASSMGAGAAYNEQFF.

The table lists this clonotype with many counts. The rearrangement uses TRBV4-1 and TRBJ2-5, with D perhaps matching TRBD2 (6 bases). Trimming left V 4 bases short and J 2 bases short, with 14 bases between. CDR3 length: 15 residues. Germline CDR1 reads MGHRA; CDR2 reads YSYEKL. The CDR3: CASSPRRGLQETQYF. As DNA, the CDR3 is TGCGCCAGCAGCCCCAGGAGGGGCCTTCAAGAGACCCAGTACTTC.

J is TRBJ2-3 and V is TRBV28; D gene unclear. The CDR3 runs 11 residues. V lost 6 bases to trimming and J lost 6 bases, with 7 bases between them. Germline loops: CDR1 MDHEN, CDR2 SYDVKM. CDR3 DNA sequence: TGTGCCAGCAGCGACGGGGATACGCAGTATTTT. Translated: CASSDGDTQYF.

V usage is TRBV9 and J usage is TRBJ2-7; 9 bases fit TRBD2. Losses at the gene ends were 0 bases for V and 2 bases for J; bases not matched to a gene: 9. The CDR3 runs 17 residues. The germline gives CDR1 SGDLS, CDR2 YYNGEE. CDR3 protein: CASSVGGSGSGPYEQYF. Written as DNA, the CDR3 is TGTGCCAGCAGCGTAGGGGGTAGCGGGAGTGGGCCCTACGAGCAGTACTTC.

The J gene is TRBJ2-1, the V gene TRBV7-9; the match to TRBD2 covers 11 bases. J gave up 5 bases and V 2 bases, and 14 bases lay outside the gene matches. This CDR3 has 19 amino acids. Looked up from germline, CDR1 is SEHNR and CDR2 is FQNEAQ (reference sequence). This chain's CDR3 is CASSLPVGSGGAVDNEQFF. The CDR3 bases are TGTGCCAGCAGCTTACCTGTCGGTAGCGGGGGGGCGGTCGACAATGAGCAGTTCTTC.

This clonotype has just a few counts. The CDR3 spells CASSQGYRDSLDNEQFF. The CDR3 nucleotides are TGTGCCAGCAGCCAAGGCTACCGGGACTCCCTGGACAATGAGCAGTTCTTC. This chain uses TRBV3-1 with TRBJ2-1; weak D call: TRBD2 (6 bases). Germline V lookup: CDR1 LGHDT, CDR2 YNNKEL (reference sequence). This CDR3 is built from 17 residues. V lost 1 base to trimming and J lost 5 bases, with 18 bases between them.

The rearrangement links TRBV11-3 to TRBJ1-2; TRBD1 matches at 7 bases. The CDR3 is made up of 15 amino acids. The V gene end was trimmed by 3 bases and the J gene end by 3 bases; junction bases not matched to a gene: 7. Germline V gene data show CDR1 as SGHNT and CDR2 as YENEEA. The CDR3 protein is CASSFSGGQDYGYTF. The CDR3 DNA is TGTGCCAGCAGCTTTTCAGGGGGGCAGGACTATGGCTACACCTTC.

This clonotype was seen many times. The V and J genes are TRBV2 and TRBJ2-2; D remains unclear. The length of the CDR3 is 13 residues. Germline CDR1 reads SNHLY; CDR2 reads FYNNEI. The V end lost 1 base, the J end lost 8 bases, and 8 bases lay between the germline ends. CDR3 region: CASSEGNRGELFF. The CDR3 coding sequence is TGTGCCAGCAGTGAAGGGAATCGGGGGGAGCTGTTTTTT.

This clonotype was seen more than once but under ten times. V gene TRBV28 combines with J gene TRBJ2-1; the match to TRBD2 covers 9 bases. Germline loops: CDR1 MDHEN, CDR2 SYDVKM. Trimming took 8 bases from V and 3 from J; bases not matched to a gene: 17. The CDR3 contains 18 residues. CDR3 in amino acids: CASAGGRALEANYNEQFF. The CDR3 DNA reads TGTGCCAGCGCGGGCGGGAGGGCCTTAGAGGCTAACTACAATGAGCAGTTCTTC.

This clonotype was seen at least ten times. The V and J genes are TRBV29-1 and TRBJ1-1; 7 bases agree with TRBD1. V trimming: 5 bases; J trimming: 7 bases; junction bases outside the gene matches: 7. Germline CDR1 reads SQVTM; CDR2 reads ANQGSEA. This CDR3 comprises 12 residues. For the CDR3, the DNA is TGCAGCGTTATTCGACAGGGAGTTGAAGCTTTCTTT. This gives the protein CSVIRQGVEAFF.

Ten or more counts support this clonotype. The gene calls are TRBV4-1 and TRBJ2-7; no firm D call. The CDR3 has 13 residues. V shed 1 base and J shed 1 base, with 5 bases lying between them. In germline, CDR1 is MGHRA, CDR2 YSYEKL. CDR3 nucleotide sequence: TGCGCCAGCAGCCAAGGAGGTTCCTACGAGCAGTACTTC. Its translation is CASSQGGSYEQYF.

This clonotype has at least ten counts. The CDR3 loop is CASRPVGSGSSYEQYF. CDR3 nucleotides: TGTGCCAGCCGTCCGGTTGGTAGCGGAAGCTCCTACGAGCAGTACTTC. This rearrangement joins TRBV28 to TRBJ2-7; possible D gene TRBD2, 6 bases. The CDR3 is made up of 16 amino acids. The V end lost 8 bases, the J end lost 0 bases, and 20 bases lay between the germline ends. Per germline, CDR1 MDHEN and CDR2 SYDVKM.

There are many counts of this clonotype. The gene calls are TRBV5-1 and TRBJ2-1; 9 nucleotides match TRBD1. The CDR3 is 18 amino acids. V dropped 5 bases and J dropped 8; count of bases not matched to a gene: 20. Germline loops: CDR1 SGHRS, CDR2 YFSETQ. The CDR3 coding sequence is TGCGCCAGCAGTTTAAAAGTGGCGGGACAGGGCCCATTCGATGAGCAGTTCTTC. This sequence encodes CASSLKVAGQGPFDEQFF.

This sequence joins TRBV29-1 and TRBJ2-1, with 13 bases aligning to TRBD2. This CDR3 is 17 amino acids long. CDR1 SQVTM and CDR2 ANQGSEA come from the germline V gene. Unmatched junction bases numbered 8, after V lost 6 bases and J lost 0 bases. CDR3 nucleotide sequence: TGCAGCGTCGTAGGACTAGCGGGAGTTAACTCCTACAATGAGCAGTTCTTC. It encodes CSVVGLAGVNSYNEQFF.

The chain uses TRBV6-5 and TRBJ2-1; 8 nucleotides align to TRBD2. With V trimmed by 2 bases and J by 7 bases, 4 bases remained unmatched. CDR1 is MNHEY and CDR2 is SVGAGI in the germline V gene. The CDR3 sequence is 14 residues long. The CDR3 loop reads CASSYVASGNEQFF. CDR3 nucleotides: TGTGCCAGCAGTTACGTGGCTAGCGGGAATGAGCAGTTCTTC.

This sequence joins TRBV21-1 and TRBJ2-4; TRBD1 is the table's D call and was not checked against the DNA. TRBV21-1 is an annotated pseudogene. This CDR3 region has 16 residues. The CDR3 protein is CASSKGQGRAKNIQYF. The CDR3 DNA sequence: TGTGCCAGCAGCAAAGGACAGGGGAGAGCCAAAAACATTCAGTACTTC.

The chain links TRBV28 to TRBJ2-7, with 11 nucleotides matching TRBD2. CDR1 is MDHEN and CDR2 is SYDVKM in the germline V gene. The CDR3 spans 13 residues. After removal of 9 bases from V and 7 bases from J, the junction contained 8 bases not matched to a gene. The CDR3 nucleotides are TGTGCCAGTTCACTAGCGGGAGCTGGGGAGCAGTACTTC. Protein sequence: CASSLAGAGEQYF.

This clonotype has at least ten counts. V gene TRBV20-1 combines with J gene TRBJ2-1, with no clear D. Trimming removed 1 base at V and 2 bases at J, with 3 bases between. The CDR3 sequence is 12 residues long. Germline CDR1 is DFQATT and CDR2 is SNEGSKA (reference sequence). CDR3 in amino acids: CSARGPYNEQFF. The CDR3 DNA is TGCAGTGCTAGAGGTCCCTACAATGAGCAGTTCTTC.

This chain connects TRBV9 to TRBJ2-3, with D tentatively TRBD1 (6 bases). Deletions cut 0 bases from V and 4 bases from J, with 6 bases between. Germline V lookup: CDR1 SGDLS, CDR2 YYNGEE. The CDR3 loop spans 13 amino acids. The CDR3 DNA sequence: TGTGCCAGCAGCGTAGAGGGGGCAGATACGCAGTATTTT. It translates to CASSVEGADTQYF.

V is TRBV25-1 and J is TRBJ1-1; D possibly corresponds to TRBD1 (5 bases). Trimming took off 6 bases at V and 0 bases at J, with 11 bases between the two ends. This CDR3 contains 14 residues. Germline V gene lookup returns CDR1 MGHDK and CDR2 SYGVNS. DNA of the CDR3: TGTGCCAGCAGACCGGGACGGATGAACACTGAAGCTTTCTTT. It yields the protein CASRPGRMNTEAFF.

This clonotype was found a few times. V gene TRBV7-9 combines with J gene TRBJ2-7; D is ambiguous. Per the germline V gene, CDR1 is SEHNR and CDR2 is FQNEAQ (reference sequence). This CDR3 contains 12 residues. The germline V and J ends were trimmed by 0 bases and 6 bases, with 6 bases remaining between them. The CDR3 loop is CASSLAWGEQYV. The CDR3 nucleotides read TGTGCCAGCAGCTTAGCGTGGGGCGAGCAGTACGTC.

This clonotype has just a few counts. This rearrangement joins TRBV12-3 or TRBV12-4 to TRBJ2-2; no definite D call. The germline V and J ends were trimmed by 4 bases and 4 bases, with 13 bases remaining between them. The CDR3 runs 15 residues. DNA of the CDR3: TGTGCCAGCAGTTACCGTATGCTGGTCACCGGGGAGCTGTTTTTT. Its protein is CASSYRMLVTGELFF.

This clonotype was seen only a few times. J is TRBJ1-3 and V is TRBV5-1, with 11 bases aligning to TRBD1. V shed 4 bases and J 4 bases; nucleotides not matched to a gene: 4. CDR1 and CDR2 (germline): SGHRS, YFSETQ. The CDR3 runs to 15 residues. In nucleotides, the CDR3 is TGCGCCAGCAGCGAGGACAGGGGGCTGGGAAACACCATATATTTT. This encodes CASSEDRGLGNTIYF.

CDR3 residues: CASSSGQPAPLYF. CDR3 DNA: TGTGCCAGCAGTTCGGGACAGCCCGCGCCTCTATATTTT. The chain carries TRBV27 and TRBJ1-3, with 7 bases lining up with TRBD1. The CDR3 runs to 13 residues. CDR1 MNHEY and CDR2 SMNVEV come from the germline V gene (reference sequence). The V gene end was trimmed by 4 bases and the J gene end by 14 bases; junction bases not matched to a gene: 11.

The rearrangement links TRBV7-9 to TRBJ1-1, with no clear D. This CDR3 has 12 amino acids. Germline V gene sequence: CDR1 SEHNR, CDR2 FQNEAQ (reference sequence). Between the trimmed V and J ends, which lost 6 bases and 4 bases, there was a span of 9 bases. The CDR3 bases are TGTGCCAGCAGGGTCGGTGCCACTGAAGCTTTCTTT. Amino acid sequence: CASRVGATEAFF. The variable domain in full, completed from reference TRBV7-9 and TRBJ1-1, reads DTGVSQNPRHKITKRGQNVTFRCDPISEHNRLYWYRQTLGQGPEFLTYFQNEAQLEKSRLLSDRFSAERPKGSFSTLEIQRTEQGDSAMYLCASRVGATEAFFGQGTRLTVV.

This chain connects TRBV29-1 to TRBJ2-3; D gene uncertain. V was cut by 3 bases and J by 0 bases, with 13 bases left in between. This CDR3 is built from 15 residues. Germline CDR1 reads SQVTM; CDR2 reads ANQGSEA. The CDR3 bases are TGCAGCGTTGAGACTGTACTACCAAGCACAGATACGCAGTATTTT. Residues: CSVETVLPSTDTQYF.